A selection of T cell receptor beta chains follows, all from one sample in a study of T cell responses to AZD1222 COVID-19 vaccine. Some clones are missing from TCRdb's copy, which holds only in-frame ones; the method was immunoSEQ multiplex PCR. Of some 150,000 clones listed, approximately 90% were seen once; the top ten hold 2.5% to 3.5%. This material consisted of peripheral blood, taken 28 days after the second AZD1222 dose. The receptors here all came from an adult who received the AZD1222 COVID-19 vaccine. Both conserved end residues are part of each CDR3. D genes are given only for firm matches. Clone size is not always given. Where it is, it says once, few, many or a class for expanded clones.

size	D	J	V	DNA	CDR3
NA	NA	TRBJ1-5	TRBV11-2	TGTGCCAGCAGCTTGGGGTGGGACCCCCAAGGGCCCCAGCATTTT	CASSLGWDPQGPQHF
NA	NA	TRBJ1-2	TRBV19	TGTGCCAGTAGTATCGGCCCCTATGGCTACACCTTC	CASSIGPYGYTF
NA	NA	TRBJ2-3	TRBV7-3	TGTGCCAGCAGCTTACCAGACAGGTTCGGAGATACGCAGTATTTT	CASSLPDRFGDTQYF
NA	TRBD1	TRBJ1-5	TRBV24-1	TGTGCCACCAGTGACCCTGGACAGGGGGAAGTCAATCAGCCCCAGCATTTT	CATSDPGQGEVNQPQHF
NA	NA	TRBJ2-1	TRBV3-1/TRBV3-2	TGTGCCAGCAGCCAAGAGGGTATCAATGAGCAGTTCTTC	CASSQEGINEQFF
NA	NA	TRBJ1-6	TRBV5-5	TGTGCCAGCAGCGAGGCGGGCCAGGGTAATTCACCCCTCCACTTT	CASSEAGQGNSPLHF
NA	NA	TRBJ1-2	TRBV21-1	TGTGCCAGCAGCAAAGCGCTCGACAGGGCGCCCTGGGGCTACACCTTC	CASSKALDRAPWGYTF
NA	NA	TRBJ1-1	TRBV9	TGTGCCAGCAGCGTAGACGGGAACACTGAAGCTTTCTTT	CASSVDGNTEAFF
few	NA	TRBJ1-3	TRBV5-1	TGCGCCAGCACCGCGGGGGGATCTGGAAACACCATATATTTT	CASTAGGSGNTIYF
NA	TRBD1	TRBJ2-7	TRBV7-9	TGTGCCAGCAGCTTCTCAATCGACAGGGGCTACGAGCAGTACTTC	CASSFSIDRGYEQYF
NA	TRBD1	TRBJ1-5	TRBV3-1/TRBV3-2	TGTGCCAGCAGCCGGGACAGACAACAGCCCCAGCATTTT	CASSRDRQQPQHF
NA	TRBD2	TRBJ2-7	TRBV6-5	TGTGCCAGCCGGACTAGATCCACAGACGAGCAGTACTTC	CASRTRSTDEQYF
once	NA	TRBJ2-5	TRBV7-3	TGTGCCAGCAGCTTGGGGCTTCTGGGGAGGGAGACCCAGTACTTC	CASSLGLLGRETQYF
NA	TRBD1	TRBJ2-7	TRBV3-1/TRBV3-2	TGTGCCAGCAGCCAACCGGGACAGGAGTCCTACGAGCAGTACTTC	CASSQPGQESYEQYF
NA	TRBD2	TRBJ2-2	TRBV7-3	TGTGCCAGCAGCCCGATAGCGGGAGGCCCCGGGGAGCTGTTTTTT	CASSPIAGGPGELFF
NA	NA	TRBJ2-7	TRBV5-1	TGCGCCAGCAGCTTGGCCGGACTAACAGGGTTAAGCGAGCAGTACTTC	CASSLAGLTGLSEQYF
NA	TRBD1	TRBJ2-7	TRBV27	TGTGCCAGCACGACCCTAGGGGGCCTCTACGAGCAGTACTTC	CASTTLGGLYEQYF
NA	NA	TRBJ2-6	TRBV9	TGTGCCAGCAGCGTAGTTTACTCTGGGGCCAACGTCCTGACTTTC	CASSVVYSGANVLTF
NA	TRBD1	TRBJ1-2	TRBV6-5	TGTGCCAGCAGTAACCAGGCCGGGACAGGGACTGGCTACACCTTC	CASSNQAGTGTGYTF
NA	TRBD2	TRBJ2-2	TRBV25-1	TGTGCCAGCAGTGAATTCGGGACTAGCGAGAACACCGGGGAGCTGTTTTTT	CASSEFGTSENTGELFF
NA	NA	TRBJ2-7	TRBV18	TGTGCCAGCTCACCACCGATGCGCGGGGGCGACGAGCAGTACTTC	CASSPPMRGGDEQYF
NA	NA	TRBJ1-2	TRBV28	TGTGCCAGCAGTGGCGCTGACCGGGCGGCAGCTAACTATGGCTACACCTTC	CASSGADRAAANYGYTF
once	TRBD2	TRBJ2-1	TRBV10-3	TGTGCCATCAGTTCCGGGACTAGCGGGACCGAGGCGCAGTTCTTC	CAISSGTSGTEAQFF
NA	NA	TRBJ2-1	TRBV7-2	TGTGCCAGCAGCCCCTCCGGGCCGCGGAGGAATGAGCAGTTCTTC	CASSPSGPRRNEQFF
NA	NA	TRBJ2-3	TRBV27	TGTGCCAGCAGTTATGCAGGCCACACAGATACGCAGTATTTT	CASSYAGHTDTQYF
few	NA	TRBJ1-1	TRBV28	TGTGCCAGCATCTCTACAACGGGGTACACTGAAGCTTTCTTT	CASISTTGYTEAFF
NA	NA	TRBJ1-2	TRBV30	TGTGCCTGGAGTGTAAGGGGAGACGCTGGCTACACCTTC	CAWSVRGDAGYTF
NA	NA	TRBJ1-2	TRBV18	TGTGCCAGCTCACCACCGTCACAGGGTAACGATGGCTACACCTTC	CASSPPSQGNDGYTF
NA	NA	TRBJ2-2	TRBV28	TGTGCCAGCAGTTTTGAGATGAGCCCGGTTGGTGGCGGGGAGCTGTTTTTT	CASSFEMSPVGGGELFF
NA	NA	TRBJ1-5	TRBV27	TGTGCCAGCCAAGCGGGGATAGATAGCAATCAGCCCCAGCATTTT	CASQAGIDSNQPQHF
NA	NA	TRBJ1-2	TRBV28	TGTGCCAGCAGTCGGGAGCTTAGGGATGGCTACACCTTC	CASSRELRDGYTF
few	NA	TRBJ1-3	TRBV5-6	TGTGCCAGCAGCTCTTTTCACTACGGCTTCTCTGGAAACACCATATATTTT	CASSSFHYGFSGNTIYF
NA	TRBD1	TRBJ2-3	TRBV29-1	TGCAGCGTTGGAGGGGACAGGGATCGAGGCACAGATACGCAGTATTTT	CSVGGDRDRGTDTQYF
once	TRBD2	TRBJ2-3	TRBV3-1/TRBV3-2	TGTGCCAGCAGCCAAGAAACTTGGAGCGGGAGCGCAGATACGCAGTATTTT	CASSQETWSGSADTQYF
once	NA	TRBJ2-7	TRBV28	TGTGCCAGCAGTACCCGGGGAGAAACCTACGAGCAGTACTTC	CASSTRGETYEQYF
NA	TRBD1	TRBJ1-6	TRBV7-2	TGTGCCAGCAGCCCGGGGACAGTTTATAATTCACCCCTCCACTTT	CASSPGTVYNSPLHF
NA	TRBD2	TRBJ2-7	TRBV7-3	TGTGCCAGCAGCTTACTAGCGGGAGGTTCCTACGAGCAGTACTTC	CASSLLAGGSYEQYF
NA	TRBD1	TRBJ1-1	TRBV5-6	TGTGCCAGCAGCTCCCTCGGACAGGGACGGTCAGCTTTCTTT	CASSSLGQGRSAFF
NA	NA	TRBJ2-2	TRBV25-1	TGTGCCAGCAGTGACGCGACAGGACGGAGCGGGGAGCTGTTTTTT	CASSDATGRSGELFF
NA	TRBD2	TRBJ2-7	TRBV9	TGTGCCAGCAGCCCCGTAGCGGGGGCGAGGGAGCAGTACTTC	CASSPVAGAREQYF
NA	NA	TRBJ1-6	TRBV27	TGTGCCAGCAGTAAAGGGGCCCAGGGCCCAGAATCCTATAATTCACCCCTCCACTTT	CASSKGAQGPESYNSPLHF
NA	TRBD1	TRBJ1-2	TRBV2	TGTGCCAGCGGGGGGGACAGGCTAAGCTATGGCTACACCTTC	CASGGDRLSYGYTF